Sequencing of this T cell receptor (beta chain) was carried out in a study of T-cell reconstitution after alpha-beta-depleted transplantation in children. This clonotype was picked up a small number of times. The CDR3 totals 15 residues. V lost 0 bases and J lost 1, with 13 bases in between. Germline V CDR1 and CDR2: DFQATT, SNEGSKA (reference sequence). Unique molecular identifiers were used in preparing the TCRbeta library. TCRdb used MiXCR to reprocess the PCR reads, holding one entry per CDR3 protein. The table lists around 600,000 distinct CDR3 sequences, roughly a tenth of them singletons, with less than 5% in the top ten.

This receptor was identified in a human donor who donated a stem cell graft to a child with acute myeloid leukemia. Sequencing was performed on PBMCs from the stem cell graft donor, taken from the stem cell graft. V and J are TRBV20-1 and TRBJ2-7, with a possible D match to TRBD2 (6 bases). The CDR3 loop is CSARERRAGSYEQYF. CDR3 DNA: TGCAGTGCTAGAGAGAGGAGGGCAGGTTCCTACGAGCAGTACTTC.